This TCR beta chain was identified during a study of siplizumab effects on memory and regulatory T cells. Study outcomes and limitations: Alloreactive sequences from unstimulated CD4+ memory cells fell significantly with siplizumab.

Assays were performed on 95,000 to 100,000 TCR templates per sample. TCRdb's table, derived via immunoSEQ multiplex PCR, lists solely in-frame clones and lacks some. The data hold approximately 65,000 clones, with 79% observed a single time. CDR3 length equals 18 residues. Trimming cost V 1 base and J 0 bases, with 19 bases left between them. From germline, CDR1 is MGHRA and CDR2 YSYEKL. On this clone: What it binds is not known. The conserved phenylalanine or tryptophan normally closing the CDR3 is absent here, so this likely arose from a read error.

The chain has TRBV4-1 and TRBJ2-7, with D tentatively TRBD2 (5 bases). The clonotype comes from a human donor in good health. The sample taken for sequencing was memory CD4+ T cells sorted from blood. The CDR3, as DNA: TGCGCCAGCAGCCAAGGAGAGGGTGCCCGCCTTAGCTCCTACGAGCAGTACCTC. It specifies CASSQGEGARLSSYEQYL.